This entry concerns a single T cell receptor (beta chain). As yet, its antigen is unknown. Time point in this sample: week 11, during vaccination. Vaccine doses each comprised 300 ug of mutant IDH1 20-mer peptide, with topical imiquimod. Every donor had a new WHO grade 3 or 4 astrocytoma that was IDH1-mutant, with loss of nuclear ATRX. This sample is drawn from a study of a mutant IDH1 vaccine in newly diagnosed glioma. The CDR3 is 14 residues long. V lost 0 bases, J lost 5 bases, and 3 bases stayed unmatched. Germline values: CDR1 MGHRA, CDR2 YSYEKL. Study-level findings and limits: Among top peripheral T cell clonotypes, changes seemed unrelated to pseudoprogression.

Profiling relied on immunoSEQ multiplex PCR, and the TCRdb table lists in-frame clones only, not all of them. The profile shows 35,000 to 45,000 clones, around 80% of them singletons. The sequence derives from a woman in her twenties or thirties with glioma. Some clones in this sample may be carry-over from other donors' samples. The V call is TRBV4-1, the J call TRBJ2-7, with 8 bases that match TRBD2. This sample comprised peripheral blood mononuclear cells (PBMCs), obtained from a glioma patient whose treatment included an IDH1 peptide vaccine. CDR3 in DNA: TGCGCCAGCAGCCAAGATCAAGCGGGAGACGAGCAGTACTTC. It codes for CASSQDQAGDEQYF.